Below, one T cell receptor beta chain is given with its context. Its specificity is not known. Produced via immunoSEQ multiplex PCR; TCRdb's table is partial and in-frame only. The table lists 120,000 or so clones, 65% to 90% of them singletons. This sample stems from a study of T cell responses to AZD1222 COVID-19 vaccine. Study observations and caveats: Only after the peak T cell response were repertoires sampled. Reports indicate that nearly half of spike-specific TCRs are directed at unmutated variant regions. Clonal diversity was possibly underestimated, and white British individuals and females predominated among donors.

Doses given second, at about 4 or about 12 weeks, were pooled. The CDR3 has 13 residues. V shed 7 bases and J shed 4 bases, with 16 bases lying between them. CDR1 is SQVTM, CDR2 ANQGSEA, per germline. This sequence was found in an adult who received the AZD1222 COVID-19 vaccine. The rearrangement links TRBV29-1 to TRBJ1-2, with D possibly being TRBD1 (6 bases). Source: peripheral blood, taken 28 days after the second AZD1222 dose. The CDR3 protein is CSATQGFSYGYTF. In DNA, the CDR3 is TGCAGCGCCACACAGGGATTTTCCTATGGCTACACCTTC.